A selection of T cell receptor beta chains follows, all from one sample in a study of T cells in Graves' hyperthyroidism and ophthalmopathy. TCRdb fed the multiplex PCR reads into MiXCR, producing one record per CDR3 protein. The sample carries hundreds of thousands of distinct CDR3 sequences, about a sixth recorded once. The sample comprised blood. All receptors come from a woman aged 55-69 years with Graves' ophthalmopathy. Each CDR3 is given with its conserved first and last residue. The D gene is left open where the match is weak. Clone size appears in some rows only: once, few, many, or a class for an expanded clone.

j_call clone_size cdr3_length v_call d_call cdr3_aa cdr3_nt
TRBJ1-5 many 15 TRBV20-1 TRBD1 CSATQTGGSRQPQHF TGCAGTGCTACTCAGACAGGGGGTTCTCGGCAGCCCCAGCATTTT
TRBJ2-5 many 12 TRBV2 . CASSDTPETQYF TGTGCCAGCAGTGATACGCCGGAGACCCAGTACTTC
TRBJ1-2 . 13 TRBV5-1 . CASTEGGRYGYTF TGCGCCAGCACTGAGGGGGGCAGATATGGCTACACCTTC
TRBJ1-5 many 15 TRBV4-1 . CASSPKEISNQPQHF TGCGCCAGCAGCCCCAAAGAAATCAGCAATCAGCCCCAGCATTTT
TRBJ2-5 few 13 TRBV5-1 . CASLFGIGETQYF TGCGCCAGTCTCTTCGGTATCGGGGAGACCCAGTACTTC
TRBJ2-5 many 14 TRBV29-1 TRBD1 CSVEAWTGQETQYF TGCAGCGTTGAAGCTTGGACAGGACAAGAGACCCAGTACTTC
TRBJ1-3 . 15 TRBV7-9 . CASSLEQGAGNTIYF TGTGCCAGCAGCTTAGAACAGGGAGCTGGAAACACCATATATTTT
TRBJ1-5 many 12 TRBV2 . CASSSVRQPQHF TGTGCCAGCAGCTCGGTACGGCAGCCCCAGCATTTT
TRBJ1-2 many 14 TRBV24-1 . CATSDASGVHGYTF TGTGCCACCAGTGATGCCTCAGGGGTTCATGGCTACACCTTC
TRBJ2-7 . 15 TRBV6-9 . CASSYRDTSPYEQYF TGTGCCAGCAGTTACCGGGACACCAGCCCCTACGAGCAGTACTTC
TRBJ2-1 many 15 TRBV3-1 TRBD1 CASSQRRDSYNEQFF TGTGCCAGCAGCCAAAGACGGGACAGCTACAATGAGCAGTTCTTC
TRBJ1-2 . 13 TRBV4-3 TRBD1 CASSQSGQHGYTF TGCGCCAGCAGCCAATCGGGACAGCATGGCTACACCTTC
TRBJ2-7 . 13 TRBV7-9 . CASSQAGLYEQYF TGTGCCAGCAGCCAAGCAGGACTATACGAGCAGTACTTC
TRBJ2-5 . 13 TRBV19 . CASSIPDQETQYF TGTGCCAGTAGTATCCCCGACCAAGAGACCCAGTACTTC
TRBJ1-1 many 14 TRBV2 . CASSGGLSNTEAFF TGTGCCAGCAGTGGGGGACTCTCGAACACTGAAGCTTTCTTT
TRBJ1-6 many 15 TRBV5-1 . CASSFETGFGSPLHF TGCGCCAGCAGCTTTGAAACGGGTTTCGGTTCACCCCTCCACTTT
TRBJ2-1 many 14 TRBV5-1 . CASSLGYGYNEQFF TGCGCCAGCAGCTTGGGTTACGGCTACAATGAGCAGTTCTTC
TRBJ1-5 . 14 TRBV19 . CASAGSSGNQPQHF TGTGCCAGTGCAGGTTCGAGCGGCAATCAGCCCCAGCATTTT
TRBJ2-7 . 15 TRBV7-6 TRBD1 CASSLGRTGASEQYF TGTGCCAGCAGCTTAGGGAGGACAGGGGCCTCCGAGCAGTACTTC
TRBJ1-3 . 15 TRBV7-8 . CASTRLRNTGNTIYF TGTGCCAGCACCCGACTCCGGAATACTGGAAACACCATATATTTT
TRBJ1-1 many 15 TRBV27 . CASSFGGPGWAEAFF TGTGCCAGCAGTTTTGGGGGCCCAGGCTGGGCTGAAGCTTTCTTT
TRBJ1-2 many 15 TRBV5-6 TRBD1 CASSLIDRANYGYTF TGTGCCAGCAGCTTAATTGACAGGGCTAACTATGGCTACACCTTC
TRBJ2-7 . 17 TRBV5-1 . CASSSTPASGARNEQYF TGCGCCAGCAGCTCGACCCCCGCCTCGGGGGCGCGGAACGAGCAGTACTTC
TRBJ2-2 . 15 TRBV5-1 TRBD2 CASSLVPSGRRELFF TGCGCCAGCAGCTTGGTTCCTAGCGGGAGGAGGGAGCTGTTTTTT
TRBJ1-1 many 15 TRBV27 . CASNNRGDMNTEAFF TGTGCCAGCAATAACCGGGGAGACATGAACACTGAAGCTTTCTTT
TRBJ1-5 . 14 TRBV16 . CASSPSRQNQPQHF TGTGCCAGCAGCCCGTCCAGACAAAATCAGCCCCAGCATTTT
TRBJ2-3 many 14 TRBV20-1 TRBD2 CSAYGTRGEGTQYF TGCAGTGCTTACGGGACTAGAGGCGAGGGTACGCAGTATTTT
TRBJ1-2 few 11 TRBV7-9 . CASSLVPGYTF TGTGCCAGCAGCTTAGTACCAGGCTACACCTTC
TRBJ2-3 many 14 TRBV24-1 TRBD1 CATRKTGGPDTQYF TGTGCCACCAGGAAGACAGGGGGCCCAGATACGCAGTATTTT
TRBJ2-1 few 13 TRBV28 . CASSLSPRGEQFF TGTGCCAGCAGTTTATCCCCCCGGGGTGAGCAGTTCTTC
TRBJ1-1 many 11 TRBV20-1 . CSAPQNTEAFF TGCAGTGCCCCACAAAACACTGAAGCTTTCTTT
TRBJ1-2 . 15 TRBV4-2 . CASSQEFAANYGYTF TGTGCCAGCAGCCAAGAATTCGCGGCTAACTATGGCTACACCTTC
TRBJ2-7 few 17 TRBV5-1 TRBD1 CASSLAPAGQGDYEQYF TGCGCCAGCAGCTTGGCCCCGGCGGGACAGGGTGATTACGAGCAGTACTTC
TRBJ1-1 . 10 TRBV29-1 . CSGGDGEAFF TGCAGCGGGGGGGATGGTGAAGCTTTCTTT